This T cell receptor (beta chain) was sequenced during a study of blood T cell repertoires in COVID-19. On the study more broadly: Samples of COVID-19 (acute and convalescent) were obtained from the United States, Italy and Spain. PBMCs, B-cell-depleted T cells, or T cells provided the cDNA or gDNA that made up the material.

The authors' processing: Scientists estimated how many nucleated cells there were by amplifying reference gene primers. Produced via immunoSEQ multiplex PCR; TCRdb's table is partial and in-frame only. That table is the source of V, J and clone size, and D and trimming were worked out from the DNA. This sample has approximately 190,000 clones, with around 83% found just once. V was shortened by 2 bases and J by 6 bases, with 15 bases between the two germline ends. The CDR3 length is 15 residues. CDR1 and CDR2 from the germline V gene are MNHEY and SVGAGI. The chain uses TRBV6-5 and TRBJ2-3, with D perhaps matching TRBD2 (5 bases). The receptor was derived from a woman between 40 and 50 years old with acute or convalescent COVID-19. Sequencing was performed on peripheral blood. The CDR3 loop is CASSYTGVDRDTQYF. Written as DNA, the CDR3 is TGTGCCAGCAGTTACACCGGGGTCGATCGGGATACGCAGTATTTT.